One sample yielded the 23 T cell receptor beta chains listed below, sequenced in a study of brain T cells in children with intractable seizures. Clones were read by immunoSEQ multiplex PCR, and TCRdb kept only the in-frame ones, dropping some. The data contain over 95,000 clones, 90% to 95% of them singletons. The material was peripheral blood, obtained at surgery. The receptors stem from a boy less than two years old with hemimegalencephaly and intractable seizures.

The CDR3: CASSPLAYEQYF. The CDR3 DNA follows: TGTGCCAGCTCACCATTGGCCTACGAGCAGTACTTC. The rearrangement joins TRBV18 to TRBJ2-7; no reliable D call. The CDR3 length is 12 residues. Germline V gives CDR1 KGHSH, CDR2 LQKENI. The germline V and J ends were trimmed by 2 bases and 2 bases, with 4 bases remaining between them.

The chain uses TRBV11-2 and TRBJ1-6; D is unresolved. This CDR3 has 12 amino acids. The germline V gene encodes CDR1 SGHAT and CDR2 FQNNGV. Trimming took 1 base from V and 7 from J, leaving 2 bases between them. The CDR3 DNA reads TGTGCCAGCAGCTTAGGGAATTCACCCCTCCACTTT. Translating gives CASSLGNSPLHF.

In this sample, this clone turned up a few times. CDR3 coding DNA: TGTGCCAGCCGGCCCCAAGGAGGCTCTGGAAACACCATATATTTT. Translating it yields CASRPQGGSGNTIYF. V is TRBV2 and J is TRBJ1-3; D gene ambiguous. The CDR3 spans 15 residues. V lost 8 bases to trimming and J lost 0 bases, with 14 bases between them. Looked up from germline, CDR1 is SNHLY and CDR2 is FYNNEI.

V is TRBV7-3 and J is TRBJ2-1, with D perhaps assigned TRBD1 or TRBD2 (7 bases each). The CDR3 sequence is 19 residues long. Trimming took 5 bases from V and 0 from J, leaving 23 bases between them. CDR1 and CDR2 from the germline V gene are SGHTA and FQGTGA. CDR3 sequence: CASSPRGGGGGISYNEQFF. The CDR3 DNA follows: TGTGCCAGCAGCCCCCGGGGAGGGGGCGGCGGGATCTCCTACAATGAGCAGTTCTTC.

This chain joins TRBV24-1 and TRBJ2-6; D gene uncertain. Per germline, CDR1 KGHDR and CDR2 SFDVKD. Trimming shortened V by 6 bases and J by 4 bases, and 12 bases separated the two germline ends. This CDR3 comprises 15 residues. The CDR3 reads CATSPGVAGANVLTF. Written as DNA, the CDR3 is TGTGCCACCAGTCCCGGAGTAGCCGGGGCCAACGTCCTGACTTTC.

The chain uses TRBV5-1 and TRBJ1-6; the D gene is possibly TRBD1 (5 bases). The CDR3 spans 14 residues. Germline V gene lookup returns CDR1 SGHRS and CDR2 YFSETQ. V was cut by 0 bases and J by 4 bases, with 5 bases left in between. The CDR3 protein is CASSLEGYNSPLHF. CDR3 DNA sequence: TGCGCCAGCAGCTTGGAGGGGTATAATTCACCCCTCCACTTT.

This clone has just one count. V gene TRBV7-2 combines with J gene TRBJ2-3; 10 nucleotides agree with TRBD2. The length of the CDR3 is 16 residues. Trimming took 4 bases from V and 6 from J; bases not matched to a gene: 10. From germline, CDR1 is SGHTA and CDR2 FQGNSA. The CDR3 coding sequence is TGTGCCAGCAGCTCCCAAAGCGGGAGGGCCAGTGATACGCAGTATTTT. Its protein product is CASSSQSGRASDTQYF.

The chain is built from TRBV5-4 and TRBJ1-6; D unresolved. CDR1 and CDR2 (germline): SGHNT, YYREEE (reference sequence). This CDR3 comprises 16 residues. Trimming took 1 base from V and 0 from J, leaving 8 bases between them. CDR3 sequence: CASSLMGSSYNSPLHF. The DNA for the CDR3 is TGTGCCAGCAGCTTGATGGGGAGCTCCTATAATTCACCCCTCCACTTT.

V usage is TRBV7-3 and J usage is TRBJ2-5; D gene ambiguous. CDR3 length equals 13 residues. Germline V gene sequence: CDR1 SGHTA, CDR2 FQGTGA. Trimming cost V 2 bases and J 3 bases, with 7 bases left between them. DNA of the CDR3: TGTGCCAGCAGCTTAGGCCCAAAAGAGACCCAGTACTTC. It specifies CASSLGPKETQYF.

On this clone: The junction differs from germline at one of its ends, possibly a read error. The chain joins TRBV12-3 or TRBV12-4 to TRBJ2-7; a possible D gene is TRBD2 (5 bases). This CDR3 has 11 residues. CDR3 sequence (DNA): TGTGCCAGCAGTTTCGGGGATTCGAGGAACTTC. Its protein product is CASSFGDSRNF.

This rearrangement joins TRBV2 to TRBJ1-2; D is possibly TRBD1 (6 bases). With 5 bases removed from V and 6 bases from J, the gap between germline ends came to 13 bases. The germline V gene encodes CDR1 SNHLY and CDR2 FYNNEI. This CDR3 is built from 13 residues. CDR3 region: CASSTTGLHGYTF. The CDR3 coding sequence is TGTGCCAGCAGTACCACAGGGTTACATGGCTACACCTTC. Full variable domain (remainder filled in from reference TRBV2 and TRBJ1-2): EPEVTQTPSHQVTQMGQEVILRCVPISNHLYFYWYRQILGQKVEFLVSFYNNEISEKSEIFDDQFSVERPDGSNFTLKIRSTKLEDSAMYFCASSTTGLHGYTFGSGTRLTVV.

The chain has TRBV6-5 and TRBJ2-7, with D perhaps TRBD1 or TRBD2 (5 bases each). The CDR3 is 15 residues long. V was shortened by 5 bases and J by 6 bases, with 20 bases between the two germline ends. The germline CDR1 and CDR2 sequences are MNHEY and SVGAGI. CDR3: CASSPRDPYNFEQYF. The CDR3 DNA reads TGTGCCAGCAGTCCCCGGGACCCCTATAACTTCGAGCAGTACTTC.

The gene calls are TRBV21-1 and TRBJ2-6. TRBV21-1 is deemed a pseudogene. The CDR3 is 18 amino acids. CDR3 protein: CASSPGTPLNSGANVLTF. As DNA, the CDR3 is TGTGCCAGCAGCCCCGGGACCCCCCTTAACTCTGGGGCCAACGTCCTGACTTTC.

The rearrangement joins TRBV9 to TRBJ2-5, with D perhaps TRBD2 (7 bases). CDR1 SGDLS and CDR2 YYNGEE come from the germline V gene. This CDR3 is 15 amino acids long. The V end lost 0 bases, the J end lost 7 bases, and 16 bases lay between the germline ends. The CDR3 DNA reads as TGTGCCAGCAGCGTAGGGGCGGGGGCTATAGGGACCCAGTACTTC. Protein product: CASSVGAGAIGTQYF. The variable domain in full, with the rest retrieved from reference TRBV9 and TRBJ2-5, is DSGVTQTPKHLITATGQRVTLRCSPRSGDLSVYWYQQSLDQGLQFLIQYYNGEERAKGNILERFSAQQFPDLHSELNLSSLELGDSALYFCASSVGAGAIGTQYFGPGTRLLVL.

Comments on this clone: Sequence at one end of the junction differs from germline and may be a read error. The chain joins TRBV6-5 to TRBJ2-1; 10 nucleotides agree with TRBD2. This CDR3 contains 13 residues. Per germline, CDR1 MNHEY and CDR2 SVGAGI. The CDR3 coding sequence is TGTGCCAGCAGTTACCAGCGGGAGGGCCCTCAGGTCTTC. It yields the protein CASSYQREGPQVF.

The chain carries TRBV5-5 and TRBJ1-4, with D unresolved. The V and J ends lost 0 bases and 5 bases respectively, with 5 bases between them. This CDR3 comprises 13 residues. Germline V CDR1 and CDR2: SGHKS, YYEKEE (reference sequence). CDR3 region: CASSLGGNEKLFF. CDR3 bases: TGTGCCAGCAGCTTGGGGGGAAATGAAAAACTGTTTTTT.

The J gene is TRBJ2-2, the V gene TRBV3-1 (or the pseudogene TRBV3-2); a possible D gene is TRBD2 (6 bases). Trimming left V 4 bases short and J 8 bases short, with 11 bases between. CDR3 length: 13 amino acids. The V gene's germline CDR1 is LGHDT and CDR2 YNNKEL (reference sequence). The CDR3 bases are TGTGCCAGCAGCCGTCGGGGGACGGGGGAGCTGTTTTTT. Protein sequence: CASSRRGTGELFF.

The V gene is TRBV5-5, the J gene TRBJ2-5; TRBD2 might be the D (6 bases). Germline assignment: CDR1 SGHKS and CDR2 YYEKEE (reference sequence). The CDR3 has 17 amino acids. Trimming pared 3 bases from V and 4 bases from J, leaving 22 bases between. Written as DNA, the CDR3 is TGTGCCAGCAGCTCAGAGCCGCGCCTAGCGTATCGAGAGACCCAGTACTTC. It is translated as CASSSEPRLAYRETQYF.

The V and J genes are TRBV7-2 and TRBJ2-3; unclear D gene. V lost 2 bases and J lost 1, with 13 bases in between. Germline CDR1 SGHTA, CDR2 FQGNSA. This CDR3 spans 16 amino acids. CDR3 coding DNA: TGTGCCAGCAGCTTACGCCCGTTAGGTGGCACAGATACGCAGTATTTT. This translates into CASSLRPLGGTDTQYF.

This clone was recorded only once. The rearrangement links TRBV5-6 to TRBJ2-7; 8 nucleotides match TRBD1. CDR1 is SGHDT and CDR2 is YYEEEE in the germline V gene. J lost 3 bases, V lost 4 bases, and 9 bases had no gene match. The CDR3 spans 15 residues. The CDR3 loop is CASSSGTGVFYEQYF. CDR3 nucleotides: TGTGCCAGCAGCAGTGGGACAGGAGTTTTCTACGAGCAGTACTTC.

The table lists this clone with a count of one. V and J are TRBV30 and TRBJ1-2; weak D call: TRBD1 (5 bases). This CDR3 is built from 11 residues. Trimming cost V 0 bases and J 8 bases, with 7 bases left between them. Germline loops: CDR1 GTSNPN, CDR2 SVGIG (reference sequence). For the CDR3, the DNA is TGTGCCTGGAGTGTGGCAGGGGGCTACACCTTC. Translating it yields CAWSVAGGYTF.

This sequence joins TRBV10-3 and TRBJ2-1, with no clear D. V was pared by 0 bases and J by 6 bases, with 12 bases between. This CDR3 region has 15 residues. The germline gives CDR1 ENHRY, CDR2 SYGVKD. The CDR3 DNA sequence: TGTGCCATCAGTGAGTCGCTCGGGCTCGGCAATGAGCAGTTCTTC. Translated: CAISESLGLGNEQFF.

The J gene is TRBJ2-1, the V gene TRBV7-8, with D unclear. This CDR3 comprises 15 residues. V lost 1 base and J lost 2, with 9 bases in between. CDR1 and CDR2 (germline): SGHVS, FQNEAQ. Here the CDR3 reads CASSLESPPYNEQFF. CDR3 bases: TGTGCCAGCAGCTTAGAGTCCCCCCCCTACAATGAGCAGTTCTTC. The full variable domain, in which reference TRBV7-8 and TRBJ2-1 provide the parts outside the CDR3, is GAGVSQSPRYKVAKRGQDVALRCDPISGHVSLFWYQQALGQGPEFLTYFQNEAQLDKSGLPSDRFFAERPEGSVSTLKIQRTQQEDSAVYLCASSLESPPYNEQFFGPGTRLTVL.